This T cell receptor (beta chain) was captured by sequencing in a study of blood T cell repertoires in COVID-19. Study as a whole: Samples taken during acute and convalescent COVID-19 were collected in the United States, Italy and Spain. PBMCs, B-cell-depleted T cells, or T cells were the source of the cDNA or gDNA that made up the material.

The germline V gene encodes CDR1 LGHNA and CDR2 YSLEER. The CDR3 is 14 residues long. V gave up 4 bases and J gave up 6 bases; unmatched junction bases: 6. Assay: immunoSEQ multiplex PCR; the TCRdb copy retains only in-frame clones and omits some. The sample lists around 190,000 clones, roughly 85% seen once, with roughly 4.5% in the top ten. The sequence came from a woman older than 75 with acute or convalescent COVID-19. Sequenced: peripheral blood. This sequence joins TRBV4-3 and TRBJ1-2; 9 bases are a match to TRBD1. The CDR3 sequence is CASSRDREVDGYTF. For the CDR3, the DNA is TGCGCCAGCAGCCGGGACAGGGAAGTCGATGGCTACACCTTC.